This TCR beta chain is drawn from a study of identical twins. Findings and limits, study-wide: Twin pairs' shared out-of-frame alpha sequences were enriched in low generation probability.

This clonotype turned up a few times. Its antigen is unknown. Via MiXCR, TCRdb re-called the 5' RACE reads, giving one row per CDR3 protein. Of around 490,000 distinct CDR3 sequences in the sample, 14% are singletons; the top ten hold approximately 1%. The data were also submitted as part of a second study, on yellow fever vaccine responses in identical twins.

The sequence was collected from a woman between 18 and 30 years old in good health. Sequences were obtained from CD4+ T cells sorted from blood.

CDR3 region: CASSLEFRYNEQFF. CDR3 coding DNA: TGTGCCAGCAGCTTAGAGTTTCGGTACAATGAGCAGTTCTTC. The chain recombines TRBV7-8 with TRBJ2-1; no clear D gene. There are 14 residues in the CDR3. Germline-derived CDR1 and CDR2 are SGHVS and FQNEAQ. V lost 1 base and J 4 bases, leaving 8 bases between the germline ends.